A single T cell receptor beta chain is shown here with its context. The entry originates in a study of cytotoxic CD8 clonotypes in ibrutinib-treated CLL. Repertoires were generated with immunoSEQ multiplex PCR, while TCRdb's copy carries only in-frame clones and drops some. The table records over 110,000 clones, approximately 90% of them present only once. Germline CDR1 reads SGDLS; CDR2 reads YYNGEE. This CDR3 is 16 amino acids long. Trimming removed 3 bases from V and 3 bases from J; junction bases left unmatched: 8. The sequencing used PBMCs, collected after 12 months of ibrutinib treatment. The sequence was obtained from a human donor with chronic lymphocytic leukemia. The J gene is TRBJ1-1, the V gene TRBV9; 10 nucleotides match TRBD1. This chain's CDR3 is CASSDQPGTGDTEAFF. CDR3 DNA sequence: TGTGCCAGCAGCGACCAGCCCGGGACAGGGGACACTGAAGCTTTCTTT.